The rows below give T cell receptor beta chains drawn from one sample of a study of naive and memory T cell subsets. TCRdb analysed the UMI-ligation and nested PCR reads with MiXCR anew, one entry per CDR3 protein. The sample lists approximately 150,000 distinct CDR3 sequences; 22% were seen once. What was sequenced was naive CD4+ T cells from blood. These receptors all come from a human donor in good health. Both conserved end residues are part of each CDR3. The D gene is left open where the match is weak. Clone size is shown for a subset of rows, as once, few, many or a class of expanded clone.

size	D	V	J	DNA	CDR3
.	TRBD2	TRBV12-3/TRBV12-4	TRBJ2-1	TGTGCCAGCAGTTTAGAGGCGGGGGGCTACAATGAGCAGTTCTTC	CASSLEAGGYNEQFF
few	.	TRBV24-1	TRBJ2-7	TGTGCCACCAGTGATCCCAGACAGACCTACGAGCAGTACTTC	CATSDPRQTYEQYF
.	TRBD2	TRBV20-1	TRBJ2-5	TGCAGTGCCGGACTAGCGGGAGGGCTCCAAGAGACCCAGTACTTC	CSAGLAGGLQETQYF
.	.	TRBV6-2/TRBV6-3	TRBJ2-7	TGTGCCACCAATCCTGCCCGATTACGCTACGAGCAGTACTTC	CATNPARLRYEQYF
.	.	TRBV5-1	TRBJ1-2	TGCGCCAGCAGCTTGCTGGGAATCTATGGCTACACCTTC	CASSLLGIYGYTF
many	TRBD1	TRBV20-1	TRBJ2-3	TGCAGTGCTCCACCCACAGGGGGCTGGACAGATACGCAGTATTTT	CSAPPTGGWTDTQYF
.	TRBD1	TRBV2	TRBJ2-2	TGTGCCAGCAGGGGACAGGGGGCGAACACCGGGGAGCTGTTTTTT	CASRGQGANTGELFF
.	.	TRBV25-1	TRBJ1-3	TGTGGCTCAGGGGAGGGCTCTGGAAACACCATATATTTT	CGSGEGSGNTIYF
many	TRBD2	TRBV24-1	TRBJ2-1	TGTGCCACCAGTGGCGTCACAAGGACTAGCGGCAACTACAATGAGCAGTTCTTC	CATSGVTRTSGNYNEQFF
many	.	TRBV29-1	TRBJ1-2	TGCAGCGTTTCCCCTGGCTACACCTTC	CSVSPGYTF
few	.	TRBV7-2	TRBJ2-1	TGTGCCAGCAGCTACATGACTAACCCCTACTCCTACAATGAGCAGTTCTTC	CASSYMTNPYSYNEQFF
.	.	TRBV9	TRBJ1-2	TGTGCCAGCAGCGTAGCGGCGGTTAAAGAGGGGAGCTATGGCTACACCTTC	CASSVAAVKEGSYGYTF
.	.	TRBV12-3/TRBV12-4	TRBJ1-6	TGTGCCAGCAGAGGGGTTCTGCAAGGTTCACCCCTCCACTTT	CASRGVLQGSPLHF
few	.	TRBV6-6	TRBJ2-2	TGTGCCAGCAGCCCCAGGGGTAGCGGGGAGCTGTTTTTT	CASSPRGSGELFF
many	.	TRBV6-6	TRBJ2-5	TGTGCCAGCAGTTACTACGGGGTGCAAGAGACCCAGTACTTC	CASSYYGVQETQYF
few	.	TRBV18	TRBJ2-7	TGTGCCAGCTCACTTCGCCCCGGAATCTACGAGCAGTACTTC	CASSLRPGIYEQYF
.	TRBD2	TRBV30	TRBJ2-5	TGTGCCTGGAGTTTCGTTAGCGGGAGAAAAGAGACCCAGTACTTC	CAWSFVSGRKETQYF
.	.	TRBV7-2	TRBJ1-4	TGTGCCAGCAGCGTCGACAGGCGATATGAAAAACTGTTTTTT	CASSVDRRYEKLFF
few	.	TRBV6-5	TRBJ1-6	TGTGCCAGCAGGGGGGTCGGAGGGGACTCACCCCTCCACTTT	CASRGVGGDSPLHF
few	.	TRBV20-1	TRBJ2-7	TGCAGTGCTAGGTTTGTGCACGAGCAGTACTTC	CSARFVHEQYF
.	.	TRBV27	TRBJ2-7	TGTGCCAGCAGTTTGAAATTCACTGGACCCTACGAGCAGTACTTC	CASSLKFTGPYEQYF
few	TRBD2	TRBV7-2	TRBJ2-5	TGTGCCAGCAGCTTAGCCAGACTAGCGGGAGCCGGTGAGACCCAGTACTTC	CASSLARLAGAGETQYF
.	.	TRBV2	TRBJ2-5	TGTGCCAGCAGTGAAGTAATCGGCGGAGAGACCCAGTACTTC	CASSEVIGGETQYF
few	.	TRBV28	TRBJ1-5	TGTGCCAGCAGTTTAAACTGGAGCAATCAGCCCCAGCATTTT	CASSLNWSNQPQHF
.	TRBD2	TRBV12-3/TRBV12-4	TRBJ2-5	TGTGCCAGCAGGGTACTAGCGGCGGAGACCCAGTACTTC	CASRVLAAETQYF
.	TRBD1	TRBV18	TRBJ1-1	TGTGCCAGCTCATCGACAGGGAGCCGTCTGAACACTGAAGCTTTCTTT	CASSSTGSRLNTEAFF
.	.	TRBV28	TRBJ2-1	TGTGCCAGCAGCCCCCGGCGGGTTGAGCAGTTCTTC	CASSPRRVEQFF
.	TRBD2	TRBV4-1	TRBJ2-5	TGCGCCAGCAGCCAAGATCGGGAAAAAATCGGACTAGCGGGGCAAGAGACCCAGTACTTC	CASSQDREKIGLAGQETQYF
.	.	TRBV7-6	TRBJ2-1	TGTGCCAGCAGCTTGGTCGCAGGGAACAATGAGCAGTTCTTC	CASSLVAGNNEQFF
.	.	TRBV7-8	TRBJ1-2	TGTGCCAGCAGCTTTTTAAAGGTGGACAGCTACTATGGCTACACCTTC	CASSFLKVDSYYGYTF
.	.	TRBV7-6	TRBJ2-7	TGTGCCAGCAGCTTGATAGGGGGTAGGTTCTACGAGCAGTACTTC	CASSLIGGRFYEQYF
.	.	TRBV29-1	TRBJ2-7	TGCAGCGTCAGGGGAGGCGAGCAGTACTTC	CSVRGGEQYF
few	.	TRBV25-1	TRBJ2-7	TGTGCCAGCAGTGAACAGGGCTTTAGGCCCGGCCACCACGAGCAGTACTTC	CASSEQGFRPGHHEQYF
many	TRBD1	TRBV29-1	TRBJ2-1	TGCAGCGCCAAGACTGCCCCCGGGACAGGGTTTTTCGATGAGCAGTTCTTC	CSAKTAPGTGFFDEQFF
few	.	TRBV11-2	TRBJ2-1	TGTGCCAGCAGCTTAGACCGGAGGGAGCAGTTCTTC	CASSLDRREQFF
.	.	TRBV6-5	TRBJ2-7	TGTGCCAGCAGCCAGGGTCACGAGCAGTACTTC	CASSQGHEQYF
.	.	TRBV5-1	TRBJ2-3	TGCGCCAGCACGTACGGATATTGGAGCACAGATACGCAGTATTTT	CASTYGYWSTDTQYF
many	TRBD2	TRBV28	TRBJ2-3	TGTGCCAGCAGTCCCGCGGGAGATACAGATACGCAGTATTTT	CASSPAGDTDTQYF
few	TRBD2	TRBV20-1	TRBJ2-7	TGCAGTGCCATAGCGGGTCTCTACGAGCAGTACTTC	CSAIAGLYEQYF